This T cell receptor beta chain was sequenced during a study of identical twins. Carrying unique molecular identifiers, the cDNA also gained a universal primer site through template switching. TCRdb called the 5' RACE reads again in MiXCR, with one record for every CDR3 protein. The sample carries 400,000 to 550,000 distinct CDR3 sequences, 24% recorded once. The CDR3 runs 14 residues. Trimming cost V 5 bases and J 2 bases, with 15 bases left between them. Per the germline V gene, CDR1 is SQVTM and CDR2 is ANQGSEA. These same data were also listed under a study on T cells expressing NK-cell markers. As that study records: It was from sorted CD3+CD56+NKG2C+, CD3+CD56+NKG2C- and CD3+CD56-NKG2C+ T cells that TCR beta repertoires came. One observes that, in a few donors, these clonotypes were also the leading ones within the CD3+CD56-NKG2C+ fraction. It remained uncertain whether the expanded NKG2C+ T cell clones were specific for HCMV antigens.

The TCR comes from a woman younger than 35 in good health. Input material: CD4+ T cells sorted from blood. The rearrangement joins TRBV29-1 to TRBJ2-5; D tentatively fits TRBD1 or TRBD2 (5 bases each). The CDR3 DNA sequence: TGCAGCGTTTTGGGGACGTATAGTCAAGAGACCCAGTACTTC. Its translation: CSVLGTYSQETQYF.